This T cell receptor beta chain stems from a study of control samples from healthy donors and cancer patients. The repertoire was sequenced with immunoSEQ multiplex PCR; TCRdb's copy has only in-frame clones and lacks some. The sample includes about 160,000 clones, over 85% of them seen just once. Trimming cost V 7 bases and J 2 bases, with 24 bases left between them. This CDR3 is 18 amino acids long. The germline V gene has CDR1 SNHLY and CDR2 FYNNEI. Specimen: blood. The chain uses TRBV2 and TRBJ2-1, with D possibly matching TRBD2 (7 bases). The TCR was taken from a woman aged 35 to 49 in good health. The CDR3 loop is CASNHLGGPPSPYNEQFF. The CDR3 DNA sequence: TGTGCCAGCAATCATCTGGGGGGGCCGCCGTCCCCCTACAATGAGCAGTTCTTC. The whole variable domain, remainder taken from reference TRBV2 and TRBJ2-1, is EPEVTQTPSHQVTQMGQEVILRCVPISNHLYFYWYRQILGQKVEFLVSFYNNEISEKSEIFDDQFSVERPDGSNFTLKIRSTKLEDSAMYFCASNHLGGPPSPYNEQFFGPGTRLTVL.